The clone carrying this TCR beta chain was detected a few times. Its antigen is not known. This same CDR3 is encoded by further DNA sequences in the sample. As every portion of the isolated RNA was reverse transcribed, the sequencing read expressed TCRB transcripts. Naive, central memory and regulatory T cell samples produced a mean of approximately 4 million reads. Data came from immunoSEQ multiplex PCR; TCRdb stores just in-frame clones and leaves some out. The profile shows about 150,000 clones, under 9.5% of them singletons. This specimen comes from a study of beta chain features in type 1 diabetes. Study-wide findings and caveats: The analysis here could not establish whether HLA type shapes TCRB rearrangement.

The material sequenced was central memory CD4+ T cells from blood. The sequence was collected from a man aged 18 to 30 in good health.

The CDR3: CSVDRGRETQYF. The DNA for the CDR3 is TGCAGCGTGGACAGGGGGCGAGAGACCCAGTACTTC. The chain uses TRBV29-1 and TRBJ2-5; 11 bases map to TRBD1. The V gene's germline CDR1 is SQVTM and CDR2 ANQGSEA. V was clipped by 6 bases and J by 4 bases; unmatched bases: 1. This CDR3 contains 12 residues. The whole variable domain, filled in from reference TRBV29-1 and TRBJ2-5, reads SAVISQKPSRDICQRGTSLTIQCQVDSQVTMMFWYRQQPGQSLTLIATANQGSEATYESGFVIDKFPISRPNLTFSTLTVSNMSPEDSSIYLCSVDRGRETQYFGPGTRLLVL.